The 19 T cell receptor beta chains reported below all come from one sample, sequenced in a study of T cell responses to AZD1222 COVID-19 vaccine. Data came from immunoSEQ multiplex PCR; TCRdb stores just in-frame clones and leaves some out. Here the sample spans 180,000 or so clones, less than 90% being singletons. The source was peripheral blood, collected on day 0 of AZD1222 vaccination. All receptors derive from an adult in good health.

CDR3 protein: CASSLTRGRNQPQHF. In nucleotides, the CDR3 is TGTGCCAGCAGTTTAACCAGGGGCCGTAATCAGCCCCAGCATTTT. The J gene is TRBJ1-5, the V gene TRBV28; the D gene is possibly TRBD1 (6 bases). Germline V lookup: CDR1 MDHEN, CDR2 SYDVKM. This CDR3 contains 15 residues. V lost 2 bases and J lost 4, with 12 bases in between.

This sequence joins TRBV12-3 or TRBV12-4 and TRBJ1-2, with no clear D. Trimming left V 2 bases short and J 8 bases short, with 12 bases between. This CDR3 is 13 amino acids long. DNA of the CDR3: TGTGCCAGCAGTTTAAAGACGAGCTCCGGCTACACCTTC. Protein sequence: CASSLKTSSGYTF.

As to this clone: Other DNA sequences in the same sample also yield this CDR3. CDR3 nucleotides: TGTGCCAGCAGGGCGGGACAGTCGAACACTGAAGCTTTCTTT. The encoded protein is CASRAGQSNTEAFF. The V gene is TRBV6-5, the J gene TRBJ1-1, with 7 bases matching TRBD1. Trimming cost V 6 bases and J 1 base; bases outside gene matches: 5. Germline V lookup: CDR1 MNHEY, CDR2 SVGAGI. The length of the CDR3 is 14 residues.

V gene TRBV10-1 combines with J gene TRBJ1-3; D uncertain. With 5 bases removed from V and 0 bases from J, the gap between germline ends came to 11 bases. Germline CDR1 WNHNN, CDR2 SYGVQD (reference sequence). The CDR3 runs 15 residues. CDR3 sequence reads: CASSPGVTSGNTIYF. CDR3 in DNA: TGCGCCAGCAGTCCCGGAGTAACCTCTGGAAACACCATATATTTT.

The chain employs TRBV7-9 and TRBJ1-4; possibly TRBD1 for D (6 bases). The V and J ends lost 2 bases and 3 bases respectively, with 10 bases between them. Germline-derived CDR1 and CDR2 are SEHNR and FQNEAQ (reference sequence). The CDR3 has 15 amino acids. The CDR3 region has the DNA TGTGCCAGCAGCTTATCGGGGGCTCCTAATGAAAAACTGTTTTTT. This encodes CASSLSGAPNEKLFF. Filled out from reference TRBV7-9 and TRBJ1-4, the complete variable domain reads DTGVSQNPRHKITKRGQNVTFRCDPISEHNRLYWYRQTLGQGPEFLTYFQNEAQLEKSRLLSDRFSAERPKGSFSTLEIQRTEQGDSAMYLCASSLSGAPNEKLFFGSGTQLSVL.

This rearrangement joins TRBV12-2 to TRBJ1-6; the table's D gene call, TRBD1, was not cross checked with the DNA. TRBV12-2 is labeled a pseudogene. The CDR3 loop spans 14 amino acids. CDR3: CASRQRTDNSPLHF. The CDR3 coding sequence is TGTGCAAGTCGCCAACGGACAGATAATTCACCCCTCCACTTT.

The genes are TRBV9 and TRBJ2-1; tentative D call: TRBD2 (5 bases). The germline gives CDR1 SGDLS, CDR2 YYNGEE. This CDR3 contains 14 residues. The V end lost 7 bases, the J end lost 2 bases, and 13 bases lay between the germline ends. CDR3 sequence reads: CASRRWGTYNEQFF. The CDR3 DNA sequence: TGTGCCAGCCGGAGGTGGGGTACCTACAATGAGCAGTTCTTC.

The genes are TRBV9 and TRBJ1-3; D may be TRBD1 (5 bases). The germline gives CDR1 SGDLS, CDR2 YYNGEE. The CDR3 runs 19 residues. Trimming cost V 0 bases and J 0 bases, with 19 bases left between them. The CDR3 DNA reads as TGTGCCAGCAGCGTAGCCCCCCGGCGACAGCCTTTCTCTGGAAACACCATATATTTT. Protein product: CASSVAPRRQPFSGNTIYF.

The V call is TRBV28, the J call TRBJ1-6, with 9 bases matching TRBD1. Germline V lookup: CDR1 MDHEN, CDR2 SYDVKM. The CDR3 has 14 residues. J gave up 8 bases and V 7 bases, and 6 bases lay outside the gene matches. This CDR3 is CASTQTGGHSPLHF. DNA of the CDR3: TGTGCCAGCACCCAAACAGGGGGCCATTCACCCCTCCACTTT.

CDR3 amino acids: CASSLGGSTHEQYF. The CDR3 region has the DNA TGTGCCAGCAGCTTGGGGGGATCTACCCACGAGCAGTACTTC. V gene TRBV5-8 combines with J gene TRBJ2-7; D ambiguous. Germline CDR1 is SGHTS and CDR2 is YDEGEE. The CDR3 contains 14 residues. V was pared by 0 bases and J by 5 bases, with 12 bases between.

The rearrangement links TRBV7-9 to TRBJ2-3, with 10 positions matching TRBD2. V trimming: 5 bases; J trimming: 7 bases; junction bases outside the gene matches: 9. The CDR3 runs to 15 residues. Per germline, CDR1 SEHNR and CDR2 FQNEAQ (reference sequence). The CDR3 loop is CASSPEREGHNTQYF. CDR3 nucleotide sequence: TGTGCCAGCAGCCCAGAGCGGGAGGGCCATAATACGCAGTATTTT.

The rearrangement links TRBV7-8 to TRBJ2-6; D ambiguous. Trimming stripped 2 bases from V and 0 bases from J, with 11 bases between. This CDR3 is built from 17 residues. From germline, CDR1 is SGHVS and CDR2 FQNEAQ. DNA for the CDR3: TGTGCCAGCAGCTTAAGGAATCCCAGCTCTGGGGCCAACGTCCTGACTTTC. Translating it yields CASSLRNPSSGANVLTF.

With regard to this clone: This CDR3 is also generated by other DNA sequences in the sample. The chain carries TRBV28 and TRBJ1-6; no clear D gene. Germline CDR1 MDHEN, CDR2 SYDVKM. The CDR3 length is 13 residues. The ends were cut back, 5 bases at V and 0 bases at J, with 2 bases in the middle. The CDR3 reads CASSSSYNSPLHF. The CDR3 coding sequence is TGTGCCAGCAGTAGCTCCTATAATTCACCCCTCCACTTT.

This chain connects TRBV27 to TRBJ2-7; 11 bases line up with TRBD1. Germline assignment: CDR1 MNHEY and CDR2 SMNVEV (reference sequence). The CDR3 is 16 amino acids. With 0 bases clipped from V and 1 base from J, the junction kept 2 bases outside the gene matches. CDR3 protein: CASSLSGQGGSYEQYF. The CDR3 bases are TGTGCCAGCAGTTTATCGGGACAGGGGGGATCCTACGAGCAGTACTTC.

The rearrangement links TRBV28 to TRBJ2-5; TRBD1 might be the D (6 bases). Germline assignment: CDR1 MDHEN and CDR2 SYDVKM. Trimming took 4 bases from V and 4 from J, leaving 19 bases between them. The CDR3 length is 16 residues. CDR3 nucleotides: TGTGCCAGCAGTTACGCACTGCTGGGGGCGGCAGAGACCCAGTACTTC. As protein: CASSYALLGAAETQYF.

J is TRBJ1-1 and V is TRBV9, with D maybe TRBD1 (5 bases). V lost 0 bases and J lost 0, with 9 bases in between. The CDR3 spans 15 residues. Per germline, CDR1 SGDLS and CDR2 YYNGEE. The CDR3 bases are TGTGCCAGCAGCGTAGGGCAGGGACTGAACACTGAAGCTTTCTTT. Translation: CASSVGQGLNTEAFF.

The chain uses TRBV6-5 and TRBJ2-7; tentative D call: TRBD1 (6 bases). V was trimmed by 6 bases and J by 6 bases, leaving 21 bases between them. The CDR3 extends over 15 amino acids. Germline V gene sequence: CDR1 MNHEY, CDR2 SVGAGI. This CDR3 reads CASSRLRAGEFEQYV. The CDR3 nucleotides are TGTGCCAGCAGCCGCTTAAGGGCAGGGGAGTTCGAGCAGTACGTC.

The chain is built from TRBV19 and TRBJ1-2; maybe TRBD1 (5 bases). This CDR3 spans 14 amino acids. The germline gives CDR1 LNHDA, CDR2 SQIVND (reference sequence). The germline V and J ends were trimmed by 7 bases and 4 bases, with 16 bases remaining between them. The CDR3 DNA reads TGTGCCAGTATCCCTCGGGGGGTATCCTATGGCTACACCTTC. It encodes CASIPRGVSYGYTF.

The V and J genes are TRBV5-1 and TRBJ2-3; 10 positions agree with TRBD2. V was pared by 4 bases and J by 5 bases, with 13 bases of the junction left unmatched. Germline V lookup: CDR1 SGHRS, CDR2 YFSETQ. The CDR3 sequence is 17 residues long. The CDR3 loop reads CASSPQRGGAPGDTQYF. The DNA of the CDR3 is TGCGCCAGCAGCCCCCAGCGGGGGGGGGCACCTGGAGATACGCAGTATTTT.